This TCR beta chain was sequenced for a study of cytomegalovirus exposure and HLA in healthy donors (TCRdb year 2017). In terms of the full investigation: An earlier analysis of several hundred of the donors reported about 260 Gb of sequence data and around 100 million unique TCR beta sequences obtained from approximately 180 million T cells. HLA typing covered class I and class II loci at four-digit resolution. To predict cytomegalovirus infection status, the study brought together high-throughput TCR immunosequencing, statistical association of individual TCRs with disease status, and machine learning. A separate validation cohort of about 110 different subjects was used in addition to the roughly 700-subject first cohort. The T cell repertoires of around 670 subjects were profiled by immunosequencing and related to cytomegalovirus serostatus. Among around 400 genotyped donors of the cohort, an average of approximately 240,000 unique TCR beta nucleotide sequences was sequenced per donor, of which 15% to 20% were non-productive. All discovery cohort repertoires had been generated on a single sequencing platform. An earlier analysis of about 600 of the donors used high-throughput TCR beta sequencing to judge whether each TCR beta V gene segment behaved as functional or pseudogenic. Donor age, sex, ethnicity and CMV serostatus were compiled together with the repertoire data. Because of strong linkage in the cohort, roughly five DR-DQ haplotypes were treated as single units for association and clustering. Genome-wide SNP genotypes for about three fifths of the roughly 670 donors were used in a later genetic analysis, which treated that subset as a discovery cohort. Of the approximately 370 genotyped donors, approximately 80% were placed in the genetic ancestry cluster associated with self-reported Caucasian donors. The number of typed donors differed by locus: about 620-640 for A, B, C, DRB1 and DQB1; some 500 for DQA1; 600 to 610 for DPA1; and approximately 450 for DPB1. In the later analysis, no new phenotypic data were used to find candidate immune exposures; instead, reliance was placed on TCR beta sequences and their occurrence across donors. To study patterns of TCR occurrence, a later analysis re-analyzed previously published TCR beta repertoires from 666 donors and added high-resolution HLA genotyping. The study aimed to test whether cataloging public T cell receptors could reveal signatures of past pathogen exposure. Approximately 330 gigabases of sequencing data and 70 million to 95 million unique TCR sequences made up an early release that covered 500 to 650 HLA-typed donors. On the study overall, not on this receptor specifically: Sequencing depth was assumed to be roughly uniform across donors in the presence/absence analyses, though that assumption may not hold. In a later analysis, 16,951 TCR beta sequences were associated with specific HLA alleles at a false discovery rate of 0.05. Because HLA typing was unavailable for some donors at each locus, only the typed subset was used in association tests. A cluster of highly shared sequence variants was judged likely to be a technical artifact of the sequencing pipeline. In vitro tests confirmed that a few of the cytomegalovirus-associated TCR beta chains recognize cytomegalovirus antigens. A further reported finding was that TCR beta sequences accurately predicted the HLA-A and HLA-B alleles for most subjects in the first cohort. An earlier analysis of approximately 590 of the donors showed that most TCR beta V segments appeared in productive rearrangements either about 87% or about 30% of the time, which broadly matched IMGT annotations. According to a later genetic analysis, donors in an Asian-associated ancestry cluster had fewer N-insertions in productive TCRs than the roughly 670-donor mean. An association between a missense DCLRE1C variant and V-gene and J-gene trimming of TCR beta chains was found in a later genetic analysis and replicated in an independent cohort. Strong co-occurrence of HLA alleles, especially DR and DQ, made assigning TCR associations to individual alleles difficult. Only TCR beta chains were sequenced in this cohort, and the absence of alpha or paired-chain data limited detectable features. In a later analysis, most CMV-associated TCR beta chains were found to appear HLA-restricted, with HLA associations seemingly driven largely by CMV exposure. The earlier analysis of some 540 of the donors excluded around 17 rarely observed V segments, including chromosome 9 orphons, because counts were too low. Some IMGT-functional V segments, including TRBV6-2 and TRBV6-3, could not be told apart with the 87-base-pair reads, so those segments were excluded. The classifier was reported to diagnose cytomegalovirus status with high specificity and sensitivity in both the original and validation cohorts. In a later analysis, HLA-associated TCR beta chains were found to be more clonally expanded and to have lower generation probabilities than equally common non-associated chains. In the study, approximately 160 TCR beta chains were listed as associated with cytomegalovirus. Several of the top co-occurrence clusters appeared to be linked to parvovirus B19, influenza, CMV and Epstein-Barr virus, according to a later analysis. For the cohort, immune exposure information was limited to CMV serostatus. Linkage disequilibrium might explain the correlated functional status among segregating V segments, but an unknown experimental factor could not be ruled out. Most TCR sequences were seen in very few donors, while some public TCRs were found in many individuals. In a later analysis, TCR association rates were found to vary across HLA loci, with the most associated TCRs seen for DRB1 alleles and the fewest for HLA-C alleles. The authors suggested that the approach could potentially be extended to other disease states and immunological phenotypes.

Sequences SNHLY (CDR1) and FYNNEI (CDR2) are obtained from the germline V gene. Taken from cysteine to phenylalanine, the CDR3 has 15 residues. The CDR3 DNA has 45 bases and is translated from base 1. V and J lose 4 bases and 7 bases, and a span of 16 bases separates them. Comment on this clone: Its antigen is currently not known. No base quality information exists; no much larger clone differs at one position.

In total, 500 to 700 healthy bone marrow donors made up the cohort. Cohort members were all nominally healthy when sampled, although unrecorded immune exposures were likely present. The donor was CMV seropositive and was included in the group of some 290 seropositive cohort members. Every donor gave a peripheral blood sample, and the peripheral blood mononuclear cells from that sample were used for TCR beta sequencing. The Qiagen DNeasy Blood Extraction Kit was used to extract genomic DNA from the blood cell samples. The method was the immunoSEQ multiplex PCR assay. For the multiplex PCR, a mixture combining 60 forward primers for TCR Vbeta segments and 13 reverse primers for TCR Jbeta segments was used. A multiplex PCR assay on genomic DNA amplified the CDR3 region of rearranged TCR beta genes. Amplified TCR beta libraries were sequenced as 87-base-pair reads on the Illumina HiSeq System. The paper's processing steps were these. A later analysis counted about 76 million unique TCR beta chains across the 500 to 850 repertoires, and about 10 million of these chains were shared by at least two donors. Raw reads were error-corrected and collapsed into unique sequences with a nearest-neighbor algorithm that merged closely related sequences to remove PCR and sequencing errors. Alignment of CDR3 sequences to IMGT reference sequences was used to assign V, D and J gene segments. For a sequence to be retained, a match of at least six nucleotides to both a V gene segment and a J gene segment was required. Rearrangements were called productive when the CDR3 lacked stop codons and stayed in frame with V and J; all others were non-productive. CDR3 was defined according to IMGT convention as the region running from the second conserved V-encoded cysteine to the conserved J-encoded phenylalanine. The earlier analysis of 587 of the donors excluded sequences that lacked an unambiguous match to a single V gene segment. An earlier analysis of several hundred of the donors classified V segments as functional when productive rearrangements were above 56.7% and as segregating when the standard deviation between donors was above 5%. A statistical classification framework was built to diagnose cytomegalovirus status from the catalog of TCR beta chain sequences. In a later analysis, V and J genes were assigned by comparing TCR nucleotide sequences against IMGT/GENE-DB human TR gene sequences. A later analysis assigned CDR3 sequences and most-parsimonious VDJ recombination scenarios with the TCRdist pipeline. In a later analysis, every TCR beta chain was defined by the combination of its CDR3 amino acid sequence and its V-gene family, and reads without a unique V-gene family were dropped. To address suspected cross-contamination and a sequencing artifact, a later analysis removed 450 to 700 highly shared, low-generation-probability nucleotide sequences. In a later analysis, a clonal expansion index was calculated for each public chain from normalized within-repertoire ranks of inferred template counts. In a later analysis, generation probabilities were computed with a VDJ recombination model fitted to out-of-frame rearrangements, and the resulting probabilities were checked against IGoR. Hypergeometric tests were used in a later analysis to score TCR-TCR, TCR-HLA and TCR-CMV co-occurrence, with a repertoire-size bias correction applied to the TCR pairs. To estimate false discovery rates, a later analysis permuted the HLA or CMV assignments 20 times. In a later analysis, co-occurring TCRs were grouped using DBSCAN, with TCRdist sequence similarity added in when clustering inside HLA-allele-positive subsets. For co-occurrence clustering, repertoires with fewer than 30,000 or more than 120,000 public chains were excluded, along with five repertoires with anomalous nucleotide sharing. Drawn from immuneACCESS, this table holds only the in-frame rearrangements with V and J called that TCRdb kept. Clones are partly lost; checked studies trace under half to an unresolved V gene and leave the rest unexplained. The V and J calls and clone size are taken from that table; D and trimming were inferred from the DNA. The sample table records fewer than 90,000 clones; roughly three quarters of these occur just once. The ten largest clones add up to roughly 14% of the sample.

In this chain, TRBV2 is recombined with TRBJ2-2, and TRBD2 may be the D gene, going by 5 matching bases. The sequence came from a woman in her forties in good health and CMV-seropositive. Sequences were obtained from PBMCs. The CDR3 protein sequence reads: CASSVEASSHGELFF. The DNA sequence follows: TGTGCCAGCAGTGTCGAGGCTAGCTCCCACGGGGAGCTGTTTTTT.